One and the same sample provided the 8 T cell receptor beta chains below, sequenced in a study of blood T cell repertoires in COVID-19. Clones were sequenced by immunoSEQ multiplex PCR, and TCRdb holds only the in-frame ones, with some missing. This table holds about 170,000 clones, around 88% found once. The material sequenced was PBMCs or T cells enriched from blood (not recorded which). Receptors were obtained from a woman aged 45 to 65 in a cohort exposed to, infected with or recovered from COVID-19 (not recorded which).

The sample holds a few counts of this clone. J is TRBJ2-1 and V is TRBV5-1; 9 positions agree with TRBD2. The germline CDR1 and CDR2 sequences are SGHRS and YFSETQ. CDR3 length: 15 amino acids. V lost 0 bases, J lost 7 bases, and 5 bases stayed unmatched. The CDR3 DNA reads TGCGCCAGCAGCTTGGGTAGCGGGAGTTCGAATGAGCAGTTCTTC. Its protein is CASSLGSGSSNEQFF.

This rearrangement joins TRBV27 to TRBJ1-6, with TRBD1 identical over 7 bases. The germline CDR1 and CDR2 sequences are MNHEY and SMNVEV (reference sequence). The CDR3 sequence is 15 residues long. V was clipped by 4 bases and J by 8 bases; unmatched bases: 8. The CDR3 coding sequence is TGTGCCAGCAGTTCTCAGGGGGTAAATGATTCACCCCTCCACTTT. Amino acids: CASSSQGVNDSPLHF.

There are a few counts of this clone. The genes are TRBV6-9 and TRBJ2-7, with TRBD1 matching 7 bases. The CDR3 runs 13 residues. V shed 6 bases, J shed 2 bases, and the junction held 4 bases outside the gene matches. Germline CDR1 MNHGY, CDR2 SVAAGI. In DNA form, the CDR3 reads TGTGCCAGCAGAAAGGGACAGACCTACGAGCAGTACTTC. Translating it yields CASRKGQTYEQYF.

In DNA, the CDR3 is TGTGCCAGCAGCGACGGACAGGGGGCGGGGGAAAAACTGTTTTTT. It yields the protein CASSDGQGAGEKLFF. The V gene is TRBV9, the J gene TRBJ1-4; 11 nucleotides agree with TRBD1. The germline V gene has CDR1 SGDLS and CDR2 YYNGEE. Losses at the gene ends were 3 bases for V and 8 bases for J; bases not matched to a gene: 6. The CDR3 sequence is 15 residues long.

The CDR3 region is CASSYSQGGEKLFF. The CDR3 region has the DNA TGTGCCAGCAGTTACTCGCAGGGTGGTGAAAAACTGTTTTTT. The chain links TRBV6-5 to TRBJ1-4, with D possibly TRBD1 on 5 matching bases. From germline, CDR1 is MNHEY and CDR2 SVGAGI. There are 14 residues in the CDR3. Trimming took 0 bases from V and 7 from J, leaving 9 bases between them.

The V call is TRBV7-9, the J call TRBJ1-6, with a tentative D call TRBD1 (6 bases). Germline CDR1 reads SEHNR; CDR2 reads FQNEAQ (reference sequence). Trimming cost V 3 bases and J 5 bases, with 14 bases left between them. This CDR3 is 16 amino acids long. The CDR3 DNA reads TGTGCCAGCAGCTTTCCGGCAGGGGCTGATAATTCACCCCTCCACTTT. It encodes CASSFPAGADNSPLHF.

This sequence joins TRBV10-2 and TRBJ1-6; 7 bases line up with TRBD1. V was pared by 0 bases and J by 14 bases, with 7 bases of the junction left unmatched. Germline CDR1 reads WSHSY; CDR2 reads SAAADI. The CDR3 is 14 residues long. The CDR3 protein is CASSESNGRGSLHF. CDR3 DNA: TGCGCCAGCAGTGAGTCGAATGGCAGGGGGTCCCTCCACTTT.

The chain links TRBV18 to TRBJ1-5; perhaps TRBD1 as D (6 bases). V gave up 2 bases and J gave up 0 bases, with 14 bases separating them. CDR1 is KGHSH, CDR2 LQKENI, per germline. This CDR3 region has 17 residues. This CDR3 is CASSPDGGPYSNQPQHF. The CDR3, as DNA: TGTGCCAGCTCACCAGACGGGGGGCCCTATAGCAATCAGCCCCAGCATTTT.